Shown below are 13 T cell receptor beta chains from a single sample sequenced in a study of T cell responses to AZD1222 COVID-19 vaccine. The table came from immunoSEQ multiplex PCR; TCRdb's copy has only in-frame clones and leaves some out. The table lists 85,000 to 90,000 clones, about 89% of them singletons. Sequences were derived from peripheral blood, sampled 28 days after the second AZD1222 dose. The receptor set was obtained from an adult who received the AZD1222 COVID-19 vaccine.

The chain carries TRBV6-5 and TRBJ1-1; D gene uncertain. This CDR3 region has 12 residues. Germline CDR1 and CDR2: MNHEY and SVGAGI. V was trimmed by 8 bases and J by 1 base, leaving 8 bases between them. CDR3 sequence reads: CASYNRNTEAFF. The CDR3 DNA follows: TGTGCCAGCTATAACCGGAACACTGAAGCTTTCTTT.

The chain links TRBV19 to TRBJ1-6; D not resolved. The V gene's germline CDR1 is LNHDA and CDR2 SQIVND (reference sequence). Trimming took off 3 bases at V and 4 bases at J, with 4 bases between the two ends. This CDR3 is 13 amino acids long. CDR3 protein: CASSMGYNSPLHF. The CDR3 DNA reads as TGTGCCAGTAGTATGGGGTATAATTCACCCCTCCACTTT.

This chain joins TRBV5-1 and TRBJ2-2, with D hard to call. V dropped 0 bases and J dropped 1 base, with 4 bases sitting between them. The CDR3 spans 14 residues. The germline gives CDR1 SGHRS, CDR2 YFSETQ. The CDR3 region is CASSLGVNTGELFF. CDR3 in DNA: TGCGCCAGCAGCTTGGGCGTGAACACCGGGGAGCTGTTTTTT.

This chain joins TRBV7-9 and TRBJ1-1; 7 bases map to TRBD1. The CDR3 runs 13 residues. V dropped 5 bases and J dropped 11; count of bases not matched to a gene: 11. CDR1 and CDR2 (germline): SEHNR, FQNEAQ (reference sequence). As DNA, the CDR3 is TGTGCCAGCAGCGTGCGAGGGGGCGGAGATGCTTTCTTT. The encoded protein is CASSVRGGGDAFF.

The chain has TRBV11-1 and TRBJ1-3; a weak D match, TRBD1 (6 bases). CDR1 and CDR2 (germline): SGHAT, FQDESV (reference sequence). The V and J ends lost 4 bases and 1 base respectively, with 11 bases between them. The CDR3 runs 15 residues. CDR3 in amino acids: CASSSSDSSGNTIYF. For the CDR3, the DNA is TGTGCCAGCAGCTCATCGGACAGTTCTGGAAACACCATATATTTT.

The DNA of the CDR3 is TGTGCCAGCAGTTTGGGGTTGGGGTCCTACAATGAGCAGTTCTTC. Protein: CASSLGLGSYNEQFF. The rearrangement uses TRBV27 and TRBJ2-1, with D unclear. This CDR3 is built from 15 residues. Germline values: CDR1 MNHEY, CDR2 SMNVEV (reference sequence). V was clipped by 3 bases and J by 1 base, with 10 bases between them.

This chain joins TRBV3-1 (or the pseudogene TRBV3-2) and TRBJ2-3, with 8 positions matching TRBD1. V was clipped by 6 bases and J by 1 base; unmatched bases: 6. The length of the CDR3 is 15 residues. Germline V gives CDR1 LGHDT, CDR2 YNNKEL (reference sequence). This chain's CDR3 is CASSSQGAGTDTQYF. CDR3 coding DNA: TGTGCCAGCAGTTCTCAGGGGGCAGGCACAGATACGCAGTATTTT.

A word on this clone: Other DNA variants within this sample encode the same CDR3. The genes are TRBV5-1 and TRBJ1-6; possibly TRBD1 for D (6 bases). CDR3 length: 14 residues. The germline V gene encodes CDR1 SGHRS and CDR2 YFSETQ. Deletions cut 4 bases from V and 6 bases from J, with 11 bases between. The CDR3 reads CASSPGQTNSPLHF. DNA for the CDR3: TGCGCCAGCAGCCCGGGACAAACTAATTCACCCCTCCACTTT.

The chain employs TRBV28 and TRBJ1-5, with TRBD1 identical over 8 bases. Germline trimming cut 4 bases from V and 2 bases from J; bases unmatched to any gene: 4. In germline, CDR1 is MDHEN, CDR2 SYDVKM. This CDR3 is built from 15 residues. CDR3 amino acids: CASSSGGAGNQPQHF. CDR3 DNA: TGTGCCAGCAGTTCAGGGGGCGCCGGCAATCAGCCCCAGCATTTT.

The chain's CDR3 is CASSKDPGPHNEQFF. The CDR3 DNA follows: TGTGCCAGCAGCAAGGACCCCGGGCCCCACAATGAGCAGTTCTTC. The chain couples TRBV21-1 to TRBJ2-1. TRBV21-1 is classified as a pseudogene. CDR3 size: 15 residues.

This clone was counted between two and nine times. This CDR3 is CASSRDRGHEQYF. CDR3 DNA: TGTGCCAGCAGCCGGGACAGGGGCCACGAGCAGTACTTC. V gene TRBV2 combines with J gene TRBJ2-7; 10 bases align to TRBD1. The CDR3 sequence is 13 residues long. Trimming cost V 6 bases and J 5 bases; bases outside gene matches: 4. The germline V gene encodes CDR1 SNHLY and CDR2 FYNNEI. The variable domain in full, completed from reference TRBV2 and TRBJ2-7, reads EPEVTQTPSHQVTQMGQEVILRCVPISNHLYFYWYRQILGQKVEFLVSFYNNEISEKSEIFDDQFSVERPDGSNFTLKIRSTKLEDSAMYFCASSRDRGHEQYFGPGTRLTVT.

The chain links TRBV12-5 to TRBJ1-1; TRBD1 is a possible D gene (5 bases). Germline V gene lookup returns CDR1 LGHNT and CDR2 FRNRAP. V shed 1 base and J shed 11 bases, with 11 bases lying between them. The CDR3 has 12 residues. DNA for the CDR3: TGTGCTAGTGGTTTGGACAGGTCTAATGCTTTCTTT. Translated, it gives CASGLDRSNAFF.

The J gene is TRBJ1-1, the V gene TRBV18; 10 bases agree with TRBD1. V lost 3 bases and J lost 3; bases outside the gene matches: 7. Germline CDR1 reads KGHSH; CDR2 reads LQKENI. The CDR3 is 16 amino acids. This CDR3 is CASSPIFGTGDTEAFF. Written as DNA, the CDR3 is TGTGCCAGCTCACCCATTTTCGGGACAGGGGACACTGAAGCTTTCTTT.